These 13 T cell receptor beta chains came from one sample sequenced in a study of cytomegalovirus exposure and HLA in healthy donors. The protocol was immunoSEQ multiplex PCR, while the TCRdb copy is restricted to in-frame clones and leaves out a portion. The sample holds over 100,000 clones, roughly 90% seen once. The sequenced material came from PBMCs. Receptors were obtained from a woman in her late teens or twenties in good health and CMV-seropositive.

V usage is TRBV18 and J usage is TRBJ1-5; 11 bases are shared with TRBD1. This CDR3 is 15 amino acids long. Looked up from germline, CDR1 is KGHSH and CDR2 is LQKENI. Trimming at V came to 5 bases and at J to 4 bases, leaving 4 bases not matched to a gene. The CDR3: CASSSGQGVNQPQHF. As DNA, the CDR3 is TGTGCCAGCTCATCGGGACAGGGGGTGAATCAGCCCCAGCATTTT.

V usage is TRBV7-6 and J usage is TRBJ2-3, with 12 bases aligning to TRBD2. J gave up 4 bases and V 4 bases, and 0 bases lay outside the gene matches. From germline, CDR1 is SGHVS and CDR2 FNYEAQ. There are 14 residues in the CDR3. The CDR3 DNA sequence: TGTGCCAGCAGCTCTAGCGGGAGGGCAGATACGCAGTATTTT. Translating gives CASSSSGRADTQYF.

The chain carries TRBV2 and TRBJ1-4; 9 positions match TRBD1. The germline V gene encodes CDR1 SNHLY and CDR2 FYNNEI. Trimming took 6 bases from V and 11 from J; bases not matched to a gene: 10. The CDR3 length is 14 residues. CDR3 loop: CASRRGQGTGKLFF. The CDR3, as DNA: TGTGCCAGCAGGCGCGGACAGGGGACTGGGAAACTGTTTTTT. Using reference TRBV2 and TRBJ1-4 for the parts outside the CDR3, the full variable domain is EPEVTQTPSHQVTQMGQEVILRCVPISNHLYFYWYRQILGQKVEFLVSFYNNEISEKSEIFDDQFSVERPDGSNFTLKIRSTKLEDSAMYFCASRRGQGTGKLFFGSGTQLSVL.

The J gene is TRBJ2-6, the V gene TRBV7-8; TRBD1 might be the D (6 bases). The germline V gene has CDR1 SGHVS and CDR2 FQNEAQ. The V gene lost 2 bases and the J gene lost 0 bases, with 11 bases spanning the gap. This CDR3 spans 17 amino acids. CDR3 DNA: TGTGCCAGCAGCTTACCCACAGGGACCTCTGGGGCCAACGTCCTGACTTTC. This codes for CASSLPTGTSGANVLTF.

The rearrangement joins TRBV6-6 to TRBJ2-7; weak D call: TRBD1 (5 bases). Trimming pared 5 bases from V and 0 bases from J, leaving 8 bases between. The germline V gene has CDR1 MNHNY and CDR2 SVGAGI (reference sequence). The CDR3 has 13 amino acids. CDR3 in DNA: TGTGCCAGCAGTGGGGCCCGCTCCTACGAGCAGTACTTC. Amino acids: CASSGARSYEQYF.

The rearrangement joins TRBV30 to TRBJ1-3, with no clear D. CDR3 length: 14 residues. CDR1 and CDR2 from the germline V gene are GTSNPN and SVGIG (reference sequence). V was clipped by 0 bases and J by 3 bases, with 9 bases between them. Here the CDR3 DNA reads TGTGCCTGGAGTGTGAGAACCGTTGGAAACACCATATATTTT. This codes for CAWSVRTVGNTIYF.

The rearrangement links TRBV5-1 to TRBJ2-1; TRBD1 agrees at 9 bases. This CDR3 comprises 14 residues. V trimming: 6 bases; J trimming: 4 bases; junction bases outside the gene matches: 5. From germline, CDR1 is SGHRS and CDR2 YFSETQ. The chain's CDR3 is CASTSGTGYNEQFF. Written as DNA, the CDR3 is TGCGCCAGCACCTCAGGGACAGGGTACAATGAGCAGTTCTTC.

V usage is TRBV2 and J usage is TRBJ1-2, with unresolved D. This CDR3 has 14 residues. V was trimmed by 4 bases and J by 4 bases, leaving 13 bases between them. CDR1 SNHLY and CDR2 FYNNEI come from the germline V gene. CDR3 sequence (DNA): TGTGCCAGCAGTGGGGAGACGGATTCCTATGGCTACACCTTC. The encoded protein is CASSGETDSYGYTF.

V usage is TRBV11-3 and J usage is TRBJ2-7; TRBD1 matches 8 bases. Germline V gene lookup returns CDR1 SGHNT and CDR2 YENEEA. With 5 bases clipped from V and 4 bases from J, the junction kept 10 bases outside the gene matches. CDR3 length: 15 amino acids. The CDR3 protein is CASSQGQGARYEQYF. As DNA, the CDR3 is TGTGCCAGCAGCCAGGGGCAGGGGGCTCGGTACGAGCAGTACTTC.

This chain joins TRBV5-1 and TRBJ1-6; D is undetermined. V gave up 5 bases and J gave up 0 bases, with 15 bases separating them. Germline V gene lookup returns CDR1 SGHRS and CDR2 YFSETQ. This CDR3 spans 17 amino acids. CDR3 DNA: TGCGCCAGCAGAGGAGGCAGTGTTGACTCCTATAATTCACCCCTCCACTTT. Translating it yields CASRGGSVDSYNSPLHF. Together with reference TRBV5-1 and TRBJ1-6, the CDR3 gives the full variable domain: KAGVTQTPRYLIKTRGQQVTLSCSPISGHRSVSWYQQTPGQGLQFLFEYFSETQRNKGNFPGRFSGRQFSNSRSEMNVSTLELGDSALYLCASRGGSVDSYNSPLHFGNGTRLTVT.

This sequence joins TRBV27 and TRBJ1-1; possibly TRBD1 for D (6 bases). Germline CDR1 and CDR2: MNHEY and SMNVEV (reference sequence). Trimming stripped 7 bases from V and 0 bases from J, with 21 bases between. This CDR3 contains 17 residues. The CDR3: CASTRAGRGLMNTEAFF. CDR3 DNA: TGTGCCAGCACCCGGGCGGGCAGGGGCCTAATGAACACTGAAGCTTTCTTT.

This clone was detected a few times. The chain has TRBV2 and TRBJ2-1; 7 bases map to TRBD2. Germline V gene lookup returns CDR1 SNHLY and CDR2 FYNNEI. The ends lost 3 bases at V and 5 bases at J; junction bases unmatched: 1. The CDR3 contains 13 residues. CDR3 sequence reads: CASSDGTNNEQFF. Here the CDR3 DNA reads TGTGCCAGCAGTGACGGGACTAACAATGAGCAGTTCTTC.

The rearrangement uses TRBV27 and TRBJ2-5; D might be TRBD2 (6 bases). The CDR3 runs to 18 residues. The V end was cut by 3 bases, the J end by 4 bases, with 24 bases between. Germline CDR1 reads MNHEY; CDR2 reads SMNVEV (reference sequence). In DNA form, the CDR3 reads TGTGCCAGCAGTTTCAGGCGGAAAGGACTACCTCCAGGAGAGACCCAGTACTTC. Translation: CASSFRRKGLPPGETQYF.